A single sample is the source of the 16 T cell receptor beta chains below, sequenced in a study of blood T cell repertoires in COVID-19. This table comes from immunoSEQ multiplex PCR, and its TCRdb copy is limited to in-frame clones, with some not included. The sample carries roughly 90,000 clones, approximately 85% recorded once. Sequencing used peripheral blood. Every receptor here comes from a woman older than 75 with COVID-19, enrolled during active disease.

The chain joins TRBV7-9 to TRBJ1-1; D is perhaps TRBD1 (6 bases). The CDR3 has 13 amino acids. The V and J ends lost 2 bases and 9 bases respectively, with 13 bases between them. From germline, CDR1 is SEHNR and CDR2 FQNEAQ (reference sequence). The CDR3 is CASSLTQGLQAFF. CDR3 nucleotides: TGTGCCAGCAGCTTAACGCAGGGGCTACAAGCTTTCTTT.

The V and J genes are TRBV6-5 and TRBJ2-5; the match to TRBD1 covers 8 bases. The CDR3 length is 13 residues. The germline CDR1 and CDR2 sequences are MNHEY and SVGAGI. After removal of 6 bases from V and 5 bases from J, the junction contained 5 bases not matched to a gene. The CDR3 DNA is TGTGCCAGCAGGGGACAGGCTCGGGAGACCCAGTACTTC. Protein product: CASRGQARETQYF.

V gene TRBV9 combines with J gene TRBJ2-1; D may be TRBD1 (5 bases). The germline V and J ends were trimmed by 1 base and 4 bases, with 6 bases remaining between them. Per the germline V gene, CDR1 is SGDLS and CDR2 is YYNGEE. CDR3 length equals 13 residues. DNA of the CDR3: TGTGCCAGCAGCGTACGACAGTACAATGAGCAGTTCTTC. This codes for CASSVRQYNEQFF.

The V and J genes are TRBV5-1 and TRBJ1-5, with 8 nucleotides matching TRBD1. With V trimmed by 4 bases and J by 5 bases, 8 bases remained unmatched. The CDR3 has 15 amino acids. Looked up from germline, CDR1 is SGHRS and CDR2 is YFSETQ. The CDR3 DNA is TGCGCCAGCAGCGCCACAGGGGGATCCTATCAGCCCCAGCATTTT. Amino acid sequence: CASSATGGSYQPQHF.

The chain links TRBV15 to TRBJ2-2; D not resolved. CDR3 length equals 14 residues. V shed 2 bases and J shed 6 bases, with 10 bases lying between them. Germline V gives CDR1 LNHNV, CDR2 YYDKDF (reference sequence). This CDR3 is CATSRREVAGELFF. CDR3 coding DNA: TGTGCCACCAGCAGACGAGAGGTGGCCGGGGAGCTGTTTTTT.

This rearrangement joins TRBV4-2 to TRBJ1-6; 8 bases agree with TRBD1. The germline CDR1 and CDR2 sequences are LGHNA and YNFKEQ. V trimming: 4 bases; J trimming: 5 bases; junction bases outside the gene matches: 7. This CDR3 spans 16 amino acids. The CDR3 sequence: CASSPQADRDNSPLHF. As DNA, the CDR3 is TGTGCCAGCAGCCCTCAAGCGGACAGGGATAATTCACCCCTCCACTTT.

The chain is built from TRBV6-2 or TRBV6-3 and TRBJ1-5, with 11 bases identical to TRBD1. There are 15 residues in the CDR3. J lost 6 bases, V lost 5 bases, and 6 bases had no gene match. CDR1 and CDR2 (germline): MNHEY, SVGEGT. In DNA form, the CDR3 reads TGTGCCAGCAGTATCTGGACAGGGGGCACTCAGCCCCAGCATTTT. Protein product: CASSIWTGGTQPQHF.

V usage is TRBV5-1 and J usage is TRBJ2-1; TRBD2 aligns across 8 bases. This CDR3 has 14 amino acids. The V segment lost 2 bases and the J segment 4 bases; nucleotides outside the gene matches: 2. CDR1 and CDR2 (germline): SGHRS, YFSETQ. This CDR3 is CASSLAGAYNEQFF. In nucleotides, the CDR3 is TGCGCCAGCAGCTTAGCGGGAGCTTACAATGAGCAGTTCTTC.

The V gene is TRBV5-4, the J gene TRBJ2-3, with a tentative D call TRBD1 (7 bases). Looked up from germline, CDR1 is SGHNT and CDR2 is YYREEE (reference sequence). Trimming removed 0 bases from V and 0 bases from J, with 14 bases in between. The CDR3 is made up of 17 amino acids. For the CDR3, the DNA is TGTGCCAGCAGCTTGGCTCAGGGGGGAACTAGCACAGATACGCAGTATTTT. It translates to CASSLAQGGTSTDTQYF.

J is TRBJ2-2 and V is TRBV5-5; TRBD2 matches 9 bases. The CDR3 covers 16 residues. V shed 4 bases, J shed 4 bases, and the junction held 8 bases outside the gene matches. Germline CDR1 is SGHKS and CDR2 is YYEKEE (reference sequence). CDR3 in DNA: TGTGCCAGCAGCGCGGAGGCGGGAGGGCTCACCGGGGAGCTGTTTTTT. Protein product: CASSAEAGGLTGELFF.

The chain carries TRBV5-1 and TRBJ1-2, with a weak D call TRBD1 (5 bases). Trimming took off 4 bases at V and 4 bases at J, with 11 bases between the two ends. This CDR3 spans 13 amino acids. Germline CDR1 is SGHRS and CDR2 is YFSETQ. The DNA for the CDR3 is TGCGCCAGCAGCGCGGGACTACTCTATGGCTACACCTTC. This codes for CASSAGLLYGYTF.

V usage is TRBV2 and J usage is TRBJ2-5, with TRBD1 identical over 10 bases. The CDR3 extends over 13 amino acids. Losses at the gene ends were 6 bases for V and 4 bases for J; bases not matched to a gene: 2. The germline gives CDR1 SNHLY, CDR2 FYNNEI. The CDR3 spells CASRRTGGETQYF. The CDR3 bases are TGTGCCAGCAGAAGGACAGGGGGAGAGACCCAGTACTTC.

The V gene is TRBV5-6, the J gene TRBJ2-2, with D uncertain. The germline V gene has CDR1 SGHDT and CDR2 YYEEEE. V dropped 1 base and J dropped 3 bases, with 7 bases sitting between them. This CDR3 has 14 residues. The CDR3 DNA sequence: TGTGCCAGCAGCTTGACACAGCACACCGGGGAGCTGTTTTTT. This codes for CASSLTQHTGELFF.

V gene TRBV18 combines with J gene TRBJ1-1; no firm D call. The germline V gene encodes CDR1 KGHSH and CDR2 LQKENI. The V end lost 6 bases, the J end lost 7 bases, and 18 bases lay between the germline ends. This CDR3 has 14 amino acids. The CDR3: CASSLLIGSVEAFF. The CDR3 DNA reads as TGTGCCAGCTCCCTCCTCATCGGGTCAGTTGAAGCTTTCTTT.

The chain recombines TRBV7-9 with TRBJ1-6, with no clear D. The CDR3 has 17 residues. CDR1 and CDR2 from the germline V gene are SEHNR and FQNEAQ (reference sequence). V lost 5 bases, J lost 1 base, and 15 bases lay in between. In DNA, the CDR3 is TGTGCCAGCAGCCGGGGTGGAGGTGGGTCCTATAATTCACCCCTCCACTTT. Its protein product is CASSRGGGGSYNSPLHF.

The sample holds one count of this clone. The J gene is TRBJ2-7, the V gene TRBV9; 10 bases match TRBD2. Germline V CDR1 and CDR2: SGDLS, YYNGEE. V lost 0 bases, J lost 7 bases, and 10 bases stayed unmatched. The CDR3 extends over 16 amino acids. The CDR3 here is CASSVVASGGFGEQYF. CDR3 in DNA: TGTGCCAGCAGCGTAGTGGCTAGCGGGGGCTTCGGGGAGCAGTACTTC.